The rows below give T cell receptor beta chains drawn from one sample of a study of OX40 agonist ivuxolimab in advanced cancers. Measured with immunoSEQ multiplex PCR; TCRdb has only the in-frame clones, and not every one. The sample consists of about 24,000 clones, about 77% of them appearing once. The sequencing used CD4+ or CD8+ T cells sorted from blood, collected in a trial of the OX40 agonist ivuxolimab. These receptors were taken from an adult with an advanced solid tumor such as melanoma, head and neck, liver or kidney cancer. Both conserved end residues are part of each CDR3. D genes are given only for firm matches. Where a row states a size, it is once, few, many or the class of an expanded clone; other rows omit it.

V gene	D gene	J gene	clone size	CDR3 DNA	CDR3 protein
TRBV27	NA	TRBJ1-1	NA	TGTGCCAGCAGGTACGGGGTTGTAGCTTTCTTT	CASRYGVVAFF
TRBV28	NA	TRBJ2-5	NA	TGTGCCAGCAGTACCTTGCCGTATAAGACCCAGTACTTC	CASSTLPYKTQYF
TRBV21-1	NA	TRBJ2-3	NA	TGTGCCAGCAGCCCCCCCGCTGGAAGCACAGATACGCAGTATTTT	CASSPPAGSTDTQYF
TRBV29-1	NA	TRBJ1-1	NA	TGCAGCGTTGAAGTGGGGGCGAACACTGAAGCTTTCTTT	CSVEVGANTEAFF
TRBV5-1	NA	TRBJ1-5	NA	TGCGCCAGCAGCTTGGGCGGTTCTTATAGCAATCAGCCCCAGCATTTT	CASSLGGSYSNQPQHF
TRBV19	NA	TRBJ2-5	NA	TGTGCCAGTAGTATAAGCGGGCAAGAGACCCAGTACTTC	CASSISGQETQYF
TRBV29-1	NA	TRBJ1-4	NA	TGCAGCGTTGAATTAACAGGAGGCGAAAAACTGTTTTTT	CSVELTGGEKLFF
TRBV6-1	TRBD2	TRBJ2-7	NA	TGTGCCACCGGACTAGTAGGTTTCTACGAGCAGTACTTC	CATGLVGFYEQYF
TRBV12-5	TRBD2	TRBJ2-1	once	TGTGCTAGTGGTTTGGTACGCGACCCGGGACTAGCGGGACACTACAATGAGCAGTTCTTC	CASGLVRDPGLAGHYNEQFF
TRBV19	NA	TRBJ2-7	NA	TGTGCCAGTAGTATAGATCCAAGAGGAACCTACGAGCAGTACTTC	CASSIDPRGTYEQYF
TRBV4-1	TRBD2	TRBJ2-1	few	TGCGCCAGCAGCCGGGGGGGACTAGCGGGATTTTACAATGAGCAGTTCTTC	CASSRGGLAGFYNEQFF
TRBV18	NA	TRBJ2-3	NA	TGTGCCAGCTCACAGGAGATTGGGACGGGGGTCACAGATACGCAGTATTTT	CASSQEIGTGVTDTQYF
TRBV19	NA	TRBJ1-2	NA	TGTGCCAGTAGTGAAATGGGCTATGGCTACACCTTC	CASSEMGYGYTF
TRBV7-2	TRBD2	TRBJ2-7	NA	TGTGCCAGCAGCACAACTAGCGGCGAGCAGTACTTC	CASSTTSGEQYF
TRBV7-3	TRBD2	TRBJ2-3	NA	TGTGCCAGCAGCTTAAGTGGTAGCGGGGGTAGCACAGATACGCAGTATTTT	CASSLSGSGGSTDTQYF
TRBV19	NA	TRBJ1-1	NA	TGTGCCAGTAGTATAAGGGCCGGTTGGGGTTCCCTCTTTGAAGCTTTCTTT	CASSIRAGWGSLFEAFF
TRBV28	NA	TRBJ1-1	NA	TGTGCCAGCAGTTTAAAGCCCGGACACCCCCTCTGGCACACTGAAGCTTTCTTT	CASSLKPGHPLWHTEAFF
TRBV20-1	TRBD1	TRBJ1-2	NA	TGCAGTGCTACCGGGACAGTGAGCTACACCTTC	CSATGTVSYTF
TRBV27	NA	TRBJ1-2	NA	TGTGCCAGCAGTTCGACAGGCCGCGTCTATGGCTACACCTTC	CASSSTGRVYGYTF
TRBV7-3	TRBD2	TRBJ2-1	NA	TGTGCCAGCAGCTTAGAGGCTAGCGGGAGCTCCTACAATGAGCAGTTCTTC	CASSLEASGSSYNEQFF
TRBV2	TRBD1	TRBJ2-5	once	TGTGCCAGGAGTCAGGGGGAAAGGCAAGAGACCCAGTACTTC	CARSQGERQETQYF
TRBV28	NA	TRBJ2-2	NA	TGTGCCAGCAGCCGCGTCCTCAGTGCGGAGCTGTTTTTT	CASSRVLSAELFF
TRBV9	NA	TRBJ1-5	once	TGTGCCAGCAGCCTCCGGGACAGCAATCAGCCCCAGCATTTT	CASSLRDSNQPQHF
TRBV4-2	NA	TRBJ1-1	NA	TGTGCCAGCAACCAACGGGACTCTGAAGCTTTCTTT	CASNQRDSEAFF
TRBV25-1	NA	TRBJ2-7	few	TGTGCCAGCAGTGGGACCAGTGGGAAATACGAGCAGTACTTC	CASSGTSGKYEQYF
TRBV7-9	NA	TRBJ1-2	NA	TGTGCCAGCAGCAAAGTGGTCAGGGCCCTCACTAACTATGGCTACACCTTC	CASSKVVRALTNYGYTF
TRBV6-4	NA	TRBJ1-1	once	TGTGCCAGCAGTGATTTAGACACCTTAAACACTGAAGCTTTCTTT	CASSDLDTLNTEAFF
TRBV9	NA	TRBJ2-1	large	TGTGCCAGCAGCGTAGGCGGGGCAGCCTACAATGAGCAGTTCTTC	CASSVGGAAYNEQFF
TRBV5-1	NA	TRBJ2-7	few	TGCGCCAGCTCAATAAGGGGGCGGGGGTACGAGCAGTACTTC	CASSIRGRGYEQYF
TRBV7-6	TRBD2	TRBJ2-1	NA	TGTGCCAGCAGCTTAGCGGGAGGGACTCCCAATGAGCAGTTCTTC	CASSLAGGTPNEQFF
TRBV5-4	NA	TRBJ2-1	NA	TGTGCCAGCAGCCTCCTGAATGAGCAGTTCTTC	CASSLLNEQFF
TRBV6-5	NA	TRBJ1-5	NA	TGTGCCAGCAGTTACAGGGGTAGCAATCAGCCCCAGCATTTT	CASSYRGSNQPQHF
TRBV5-1	TRBD1	TRBJ1-5	NA	TGCGCCAGCAGCACGGGACAGGGTAAACAGCCCCAGCATTTT	CASSTGQGKQPQHF